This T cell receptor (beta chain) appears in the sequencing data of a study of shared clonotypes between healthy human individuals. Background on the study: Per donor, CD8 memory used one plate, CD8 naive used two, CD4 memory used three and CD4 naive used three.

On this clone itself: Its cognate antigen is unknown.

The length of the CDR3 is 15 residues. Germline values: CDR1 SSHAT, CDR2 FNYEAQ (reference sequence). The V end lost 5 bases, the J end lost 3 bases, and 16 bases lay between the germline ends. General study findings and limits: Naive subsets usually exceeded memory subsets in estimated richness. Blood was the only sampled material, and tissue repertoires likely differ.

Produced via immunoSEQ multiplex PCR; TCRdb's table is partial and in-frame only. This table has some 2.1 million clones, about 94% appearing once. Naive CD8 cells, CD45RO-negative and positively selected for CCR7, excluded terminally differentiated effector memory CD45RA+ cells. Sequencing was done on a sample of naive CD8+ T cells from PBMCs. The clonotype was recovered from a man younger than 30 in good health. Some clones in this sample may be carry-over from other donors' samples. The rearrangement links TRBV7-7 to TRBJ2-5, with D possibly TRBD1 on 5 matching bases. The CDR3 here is CASSPHPTEKETQYF. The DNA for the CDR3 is TGTGCCAGCAGCCCCCACCCGACAGAGAAAGAGACCCAGTACTTC.